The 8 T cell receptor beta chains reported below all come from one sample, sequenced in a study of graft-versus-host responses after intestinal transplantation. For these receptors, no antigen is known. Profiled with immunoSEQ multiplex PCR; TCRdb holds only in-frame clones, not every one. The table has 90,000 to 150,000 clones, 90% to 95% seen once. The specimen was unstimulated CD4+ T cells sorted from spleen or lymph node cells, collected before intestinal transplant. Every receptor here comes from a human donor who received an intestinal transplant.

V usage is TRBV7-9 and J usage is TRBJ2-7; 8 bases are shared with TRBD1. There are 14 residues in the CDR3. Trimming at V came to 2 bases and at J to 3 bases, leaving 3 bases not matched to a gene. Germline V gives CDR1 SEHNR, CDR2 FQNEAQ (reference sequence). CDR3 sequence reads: CASSLRDRGYEQYF. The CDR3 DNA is TGTGCCAGCAGCTTACGTGACAGGGGCTACGAGCAGTACTTC.

The CDR3 loop is CASRPSLSLGTYYEQYF. The CDR3 DNA follows: TGTGCCAGCAGACCCAGTTTGAGTCTAGGGACATACTACGAGCAGTACTTC. The chain joins TRBV28 to TRBJ2-7; possible D gene TRBD1, 6 bases. CDR3 length equals 17 residues. CDR1 is MDHEN, CDR2 SYDVKM, per germline. Trimming cost V 6 bases and J 3 bases, with 24 bases left between them.

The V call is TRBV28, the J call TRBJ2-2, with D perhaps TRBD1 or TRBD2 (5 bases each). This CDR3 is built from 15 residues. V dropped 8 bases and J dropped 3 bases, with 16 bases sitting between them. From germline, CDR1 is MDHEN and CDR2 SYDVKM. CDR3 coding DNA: TGTGCCAGCTCCCCCGCCGGGGACGACACCGGGGAGCTGTTTTTT. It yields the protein CASSPAGDDTGELFF.

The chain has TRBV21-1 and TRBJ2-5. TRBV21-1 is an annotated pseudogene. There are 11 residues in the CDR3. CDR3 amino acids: CASSKGETQYF. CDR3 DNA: TGTGCCAGCAGCAAAGGGGAGACCCAGTACTTC.

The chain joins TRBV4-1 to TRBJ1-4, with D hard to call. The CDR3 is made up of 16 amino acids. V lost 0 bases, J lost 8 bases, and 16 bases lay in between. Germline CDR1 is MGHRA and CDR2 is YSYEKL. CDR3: CASSQDATLGREKLFF. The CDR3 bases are TGCGCCAGCAGCCAAGACGCGACCCTGGGTCGGGAAAAACTGTTTTTT.

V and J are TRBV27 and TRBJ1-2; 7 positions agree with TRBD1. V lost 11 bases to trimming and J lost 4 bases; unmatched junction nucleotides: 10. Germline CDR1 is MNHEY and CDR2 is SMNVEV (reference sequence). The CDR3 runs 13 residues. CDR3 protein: CASSSQGTYGYTF. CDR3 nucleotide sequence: TGTGCCTCCTCGTCACAGGGGACCTATGGCTACACCTTC.

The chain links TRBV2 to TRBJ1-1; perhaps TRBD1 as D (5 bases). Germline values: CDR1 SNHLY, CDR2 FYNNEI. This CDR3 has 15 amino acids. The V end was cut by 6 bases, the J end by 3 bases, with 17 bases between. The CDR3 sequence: CASRGLAGIDTEAFF. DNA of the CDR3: TGTGCCAGCAGAGGGTTGGCAGGGATTGACACTGAAGCTTTCTTT.

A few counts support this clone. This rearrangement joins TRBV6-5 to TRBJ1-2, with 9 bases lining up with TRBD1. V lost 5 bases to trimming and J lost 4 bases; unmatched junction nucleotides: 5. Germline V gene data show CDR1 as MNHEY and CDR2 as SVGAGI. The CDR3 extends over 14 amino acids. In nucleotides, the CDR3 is TGTGCCAGCAGTCTACAGGGGGCTGGCTATGGCTACACCTTC. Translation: CASSLQGAGYGYTF.